This T cell receptor beta chain is drawn from a study of T cell responses to AZD1222 COVID-19 vaccine (dated by TCRdb to about 2021). Describing the broader study: A total of approximately 230 trial participants underwent TCR sequencing, of whom 207 received two doses of AZD1222 and approximately 25 received two doses of the MenACWY control vaccine. Trial participants were enrolled by age into subgroups of 18-55, 56-69 and 70-plus years, and about 150, 27 and 61 TCR-sequenced participants, respectively, were included in these subgroups. What the research found in general, with its limitations: Because no day 14 peak-response samples were available, the repertoires could be characterized only after the peak T cell response. Vaccine-associated CD4 TCRs spanned the whole spike protein, with dominant responses in regions 160-218 and 743-854. In the small 56-69-year group, the increase in depth fell short of significance, most likely because of low power. Conclusions about previously exposed vaccinees are limited, since just six AZD1222 recipients were seropositive for SARS-CoV-2 at baseline. Participants were mostly white British, with more females than males. The authors suggested clonal diversity may have been underestimated. Spike-specific TCR breadth and depth rose significantly after two AZD1222 doses compared with day 0 and with MenACWY recipients. Reportedly, close to half of the unique spike-specific TCRs recognized epitopes lying outside the regions that are mutated in the B.1.351 and B.1.1.7 variants.

The time point label on this specimen signifies: about 28 days (+/-7) after the second vaccine dose. The sample's treatment or condition label is to be understood as: meningococcal conjugate vaccine given as trial control. Samples from vaccinated people were obtained from the UK trials COV001 and COV002, which included a single-blind randomized controlled phase 2/3 trial of AZD1222 (ChAdOx1 nCoV-19) in healthy adults. Trial participant PBMC samples were collected at day 0 and day 28 after the second dose for TCRbeta chain sequencing. The cysteine opens and the phenylalanine closes a CDR3 of 14 amino acids. Only the CDR3 DNA is retained, 42 bases long and in frame from the first base. Ends trimmed: V by 2 bases, J by 5 bases; bases unmatched to a gene: 4. CDR1 SGHNT and CDR2 YYREEE are derived from the germline V gene (reference sequence). The CDR3 regions of human TCRbeta chains were analyzed by immunosequencing. Turning to the authors' computational methods: TCRs in the repertoires were compared against a reference library of SARS-CoV-2-specific TCRs that had been generated with the MIRA antigen-specificity platform. Breadth was defined as the fraction of unique TCRs that were SARS-CoV-2-associated. Depth was defined as the fraction of total T cells that were SARS-CoV-2-associated. Each spike-specific TCR was assigned to its reactive spike region and to a CD4 or CD8 class using the MIRA data. Log10-transformed breadth and depth values were compared by one-way ANOVA with Sidak's multiple comparisons tests. In TCRdb, the immuneACCESS table is reduced to in-frame sequences with V and J assigned. These tables do not hold every clone; where another copy was compared, an unresolved V gene accounts for under half, and the others remain unexplained. V and J calls and clone size follow that table, whereas D and trimming were derived from the DNA. Within this sample are tens of thousands of clones, with 70% to 90% of them counted one time only. The top ten hold more than 8% of the sample.

A remark on this clone: Its antigen target is currently unknown. No base quality values were provided; no much bigger clone lies one nucleotide off.

The receptor's source is an adult who received the MenACWY meningococcal vaccine as a control. The chain joins TRBV5-4 to TRBJ2-5; the junction holds 9 bases that match TRBD1. Sample: peripheral blood, taken 28 days after the second dose of the MenACWY control vaccine. The CDR3: CASSFTGGAETQYF. The base sequence is TGTGCCAGCAGCTTTACAGGGGGCGCGGAGACCCAGTACTTC.